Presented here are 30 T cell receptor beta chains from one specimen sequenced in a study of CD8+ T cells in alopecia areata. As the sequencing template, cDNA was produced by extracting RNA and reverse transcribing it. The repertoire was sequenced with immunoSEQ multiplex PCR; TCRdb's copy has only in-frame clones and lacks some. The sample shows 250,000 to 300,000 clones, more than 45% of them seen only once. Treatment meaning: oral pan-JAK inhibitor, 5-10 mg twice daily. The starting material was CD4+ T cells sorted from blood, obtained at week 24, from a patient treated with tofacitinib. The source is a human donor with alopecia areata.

This chain's CDR3 is CAWSATGTGPYEQYF. The CDR3, as DNA: TGTGCCTGGAGTGCGACCGGGACAGGTCCCTACGAGCAGTACTTC. The chain uses TRBV30 and TRBJ2-7; the match to TRBD1 covers 8 bases. V shed 1 base and J 2 bases; nucleotides not matched to a gene: 7. CDR3 length: 15 residues. CDR1 is GTSNPN and CDR2 is SVGIG in the germline V gene (reference sequence).

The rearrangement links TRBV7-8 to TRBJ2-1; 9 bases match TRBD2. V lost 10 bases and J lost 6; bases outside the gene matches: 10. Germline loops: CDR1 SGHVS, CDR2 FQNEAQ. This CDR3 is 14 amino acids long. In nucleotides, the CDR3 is TGTGCCACCTCTCGGCGGGGGGGCCTCAATGAGCAGTTCTTC. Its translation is CATSRRGGLNEQFF. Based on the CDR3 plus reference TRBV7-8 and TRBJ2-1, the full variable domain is GAGVSQSPRYKVAKRGQDVALRCDPISGHVSLFWYQQALGQGPEFLTYFQNEAQLDKSGLPSDRFFAERPEGSVSTLKIQRTQQEDSAVYLCATSRRGGLNEQFFGPGTRLTVL.

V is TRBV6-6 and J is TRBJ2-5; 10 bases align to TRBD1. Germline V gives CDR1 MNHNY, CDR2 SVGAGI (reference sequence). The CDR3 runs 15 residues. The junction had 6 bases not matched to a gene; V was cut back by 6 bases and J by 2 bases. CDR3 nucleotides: TGTGCCAGCAGCCCCGGACAGGGGGATCAAGAGACCCAGTACTTC. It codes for CASSPGQGDQETQYF.

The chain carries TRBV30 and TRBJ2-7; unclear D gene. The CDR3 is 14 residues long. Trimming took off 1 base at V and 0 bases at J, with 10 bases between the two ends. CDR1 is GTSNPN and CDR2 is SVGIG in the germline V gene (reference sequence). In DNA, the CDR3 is TGTGCCTGGAGTGCGGGTTGGCCCTCCTACGAGCAGTACTTC. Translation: CAWSAGWPSYEQYF.

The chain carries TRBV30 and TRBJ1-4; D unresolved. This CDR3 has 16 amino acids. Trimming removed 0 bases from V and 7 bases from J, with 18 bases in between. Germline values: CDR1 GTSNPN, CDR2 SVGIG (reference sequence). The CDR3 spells CAWSVTGVTSLEKLFF. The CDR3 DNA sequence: TGTGCCTGGAGTGTAACTGGGGTGACCAGCCTTGAAAAACTGTTTTTT.

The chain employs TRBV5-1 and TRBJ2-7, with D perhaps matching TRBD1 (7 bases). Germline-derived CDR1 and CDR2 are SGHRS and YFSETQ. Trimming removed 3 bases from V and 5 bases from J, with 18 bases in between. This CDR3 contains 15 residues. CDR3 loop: CASSSNLARGDEQYF. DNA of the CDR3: TGCGCCAGCAGCTCAAATCTTGCCAGGGGGGACGAGCAGTACTTC. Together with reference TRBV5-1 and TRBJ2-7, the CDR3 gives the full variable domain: KAGVTQTPRYLIKTRGQQVTLSCSPISGHRSVSWYQQTPGQGLQFLFEYFSETQRNKGNFPGRFSGRQFSNSRSEMNVSTLELGDSALYLCASSSNLARGDEQYFGPGTRLTVT.

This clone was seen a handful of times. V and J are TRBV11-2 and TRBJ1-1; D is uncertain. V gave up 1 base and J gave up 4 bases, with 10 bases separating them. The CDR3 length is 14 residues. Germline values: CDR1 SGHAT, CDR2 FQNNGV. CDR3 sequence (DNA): TGTGCCAGCAGCTTAGGACCGGGGAGCACTGAAGCTTTCTTT. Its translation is CASSLGPGSTEAFF.

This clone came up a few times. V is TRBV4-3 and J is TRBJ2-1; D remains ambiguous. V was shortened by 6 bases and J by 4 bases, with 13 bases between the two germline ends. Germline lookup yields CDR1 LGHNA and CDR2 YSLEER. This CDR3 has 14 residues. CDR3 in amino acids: CASSPRLMYNEQFF. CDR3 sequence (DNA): TGCGCCAGCAGTCCACGACTTATGTACAATGAGCAGTTCTTC.

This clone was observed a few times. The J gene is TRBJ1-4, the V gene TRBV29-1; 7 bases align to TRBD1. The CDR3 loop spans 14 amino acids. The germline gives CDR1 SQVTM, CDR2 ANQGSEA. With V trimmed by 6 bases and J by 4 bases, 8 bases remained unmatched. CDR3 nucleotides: TGCAGCGTGGGAAGGGGGCCGCTTAATGAAAAACTGTTTTTT. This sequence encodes CSVGRGPLNEKLFF.

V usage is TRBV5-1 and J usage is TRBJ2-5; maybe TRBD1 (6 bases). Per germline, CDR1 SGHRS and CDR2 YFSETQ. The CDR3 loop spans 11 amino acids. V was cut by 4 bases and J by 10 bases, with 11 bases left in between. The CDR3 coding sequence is TGCGCCAGCAGCCAAACAGGGTTCCAGTACTTC. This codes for CASSQTGFQYF. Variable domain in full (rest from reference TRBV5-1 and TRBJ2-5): KAGVTQTPRYLIKTRGQQVTLSCSPISGHRSVSWYQQTPGQGLQFLFEYFSETQRNKGNFPGRFSGRQFSNSRSEMNVSTLELGDSALYLCASSQTGFQYFGPGTRLLVL.

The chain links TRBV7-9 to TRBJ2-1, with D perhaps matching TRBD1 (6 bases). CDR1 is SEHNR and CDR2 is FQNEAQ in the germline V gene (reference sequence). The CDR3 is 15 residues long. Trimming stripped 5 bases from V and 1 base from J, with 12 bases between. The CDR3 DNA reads TGTGCCAGCAGCCAACAGGGTTCGTCCTACAATGAGCAGTTCTTC. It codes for CASSQQGSSYNEQFF.

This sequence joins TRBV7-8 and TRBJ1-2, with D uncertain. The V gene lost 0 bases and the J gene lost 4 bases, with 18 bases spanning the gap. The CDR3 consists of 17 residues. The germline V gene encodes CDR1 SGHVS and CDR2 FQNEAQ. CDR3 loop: CASSLASTFGGSYGYTF. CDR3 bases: TGTGCCAGCAGCTTAGCGTCAACGTTCGGAGGAAGCTATGGCTACACCTTC.

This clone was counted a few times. The DNA of the CDR3 is TGTGCCAGTGACCTCGGACAGAGCGGGGCAGATACGCAGTATTTT. This sequence encodes CASDLGQSGADTQYF. This sequence joins TRBV19 and TRBJ2-3; tentative D call: TRBD2 (7 bases). This CDR3 has 15 residues. The ends were cut back, 8 bases at V and 4 bases at J, with 19 bases in the middle. CDR1 LNHDA and CDR2 SQIVND come from the germline V gene (reference sequence).

DNA of the CDR3: TGTGCCAGCAGCCCCGGGACACCCCCAGCCCAGTACTTC. The encoded protein is CASSPGTPPAQYF. This chain joins TRBV6-1 and TRBJ2-5; TRBD1 is a possible D gene (6 bases). V was cut by 6 bases and J by 9 bases, with 17 bases left in between. Looked up from germline, CDR1 is MNHNS and CDR2 is SASEGT. The CDR3 length is 13 residues.

CDR3 nucleotides: TGTGCCAGCAGCGTAGGAGGGGGGCGGAATACGCAGTATTTT. This gives the protein CASSVGGGRNTQYF. The J gene is TRBJ2-3, the V gene TRBV9; the D call may be TRBD1 or TRBD2 (6 bases each). This CDR3 comprises 14 residues. Germline CDR1 SGDLS, CDR2 YYNGEE. The V end lost 0 bases, the J end lost 7 bases, and 12 bases lay between the germline ends.

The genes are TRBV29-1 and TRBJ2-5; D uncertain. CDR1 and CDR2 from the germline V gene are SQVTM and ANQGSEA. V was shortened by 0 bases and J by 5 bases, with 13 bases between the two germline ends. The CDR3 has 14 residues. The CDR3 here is CSVEDRAASETQYF. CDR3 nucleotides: TGCAGCGTTGAAGATCGTGCAGCTTCGGAGACCCAGTACTTC.

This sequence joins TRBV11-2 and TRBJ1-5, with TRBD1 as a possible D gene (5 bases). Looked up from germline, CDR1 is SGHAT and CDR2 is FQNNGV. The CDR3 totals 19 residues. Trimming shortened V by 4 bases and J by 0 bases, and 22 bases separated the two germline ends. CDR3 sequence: CASSSLESGGYYSNQPQHF. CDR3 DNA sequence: TGTGCCAGCAGCTCTCTGGAGAGCGGGGGGTATTATAGCAATCAGCCCCAGCATTTT. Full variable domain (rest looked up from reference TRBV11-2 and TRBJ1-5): EAGVAQSPRYKIIEKRQSVAFWCNPISGHATLYWYQQILGQGPKLLIQFQNNGVVDDSQLPKDRFSAERLKGVDSTLKIQPAKLEDSAVYLCASSSLESGGYYSNQPQHFGDGTRLSIL.

The CDR3 region has the DNA TGTGCCAGCAGCCCCGAAGATTGGTCCTACAATGAGCAGTTCTTC. Translated, it gives CASSPEDWSYNEQFF. The chain is built from TRBV9 and TRBJ2-1; unclear D gene. V was clipped by 4 bases and J by 1 base, with 12 bases between them. The V gene's germline CDR1 is SGDLS and CDR2 YYNGEE. This CDR3 has 15 residues.

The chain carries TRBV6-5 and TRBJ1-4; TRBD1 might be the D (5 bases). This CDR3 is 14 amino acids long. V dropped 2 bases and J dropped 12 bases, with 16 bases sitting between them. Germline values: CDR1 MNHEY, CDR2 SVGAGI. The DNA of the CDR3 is TGTGCCAGCAGTTACAAGGGACTCACGAGGGAACTGTTTTTT. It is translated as CASSYKGLTRELFF.

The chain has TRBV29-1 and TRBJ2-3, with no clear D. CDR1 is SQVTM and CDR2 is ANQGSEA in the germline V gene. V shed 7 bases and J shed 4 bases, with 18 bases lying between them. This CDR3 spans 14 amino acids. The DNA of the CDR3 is TGCAGCGCCACCGGGTCTCACGGACCAGATACGCAGTATTTT. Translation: CSATGSHGPDTQYF.

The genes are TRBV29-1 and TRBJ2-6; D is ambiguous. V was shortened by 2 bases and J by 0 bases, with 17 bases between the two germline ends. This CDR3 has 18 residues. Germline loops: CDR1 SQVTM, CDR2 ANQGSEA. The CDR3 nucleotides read TGCAGCGTTGAATGGGAACGCGAGACATTCTCTGGGGCCAACGTCCTGACTTTC. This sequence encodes CSVEWERETFSGANVLTF.

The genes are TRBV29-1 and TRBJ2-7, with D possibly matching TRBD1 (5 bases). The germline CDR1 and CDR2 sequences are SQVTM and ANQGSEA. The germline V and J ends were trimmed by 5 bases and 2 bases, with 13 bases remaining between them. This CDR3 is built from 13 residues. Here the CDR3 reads CSVRGRTTYEQYF. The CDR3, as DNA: TGCAGCGTTAGGGGCAGGACCACCTACGAGCAGTACTTC.

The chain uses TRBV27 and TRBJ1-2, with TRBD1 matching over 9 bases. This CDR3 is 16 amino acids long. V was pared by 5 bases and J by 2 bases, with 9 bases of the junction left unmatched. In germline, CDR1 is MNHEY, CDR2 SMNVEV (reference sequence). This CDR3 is CASSRGQGMTNYGYTF. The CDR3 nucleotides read TGTGCCAGCAGTAGAGGACAGGGGATGACAAACTATGGCTACACCTTC.

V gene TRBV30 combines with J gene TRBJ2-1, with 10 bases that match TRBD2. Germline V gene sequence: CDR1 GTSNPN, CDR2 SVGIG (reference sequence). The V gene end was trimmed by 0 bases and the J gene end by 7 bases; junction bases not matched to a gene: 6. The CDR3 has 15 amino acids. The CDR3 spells CAWSVRPAGGNEQFF. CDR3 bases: TGTGCCTGGAGTGTACGGCCAGCGGGGGGGAATGAGCAGTTCTTC.

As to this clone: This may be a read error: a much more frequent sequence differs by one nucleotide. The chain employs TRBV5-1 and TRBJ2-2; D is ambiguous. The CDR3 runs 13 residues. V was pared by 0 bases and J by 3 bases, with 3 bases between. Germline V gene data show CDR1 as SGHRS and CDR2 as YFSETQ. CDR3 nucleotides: TGCGCCAGCAGCTTGGCCGACACCGGGGAGCTGTTTTTT. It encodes CASSLADTGELFF.

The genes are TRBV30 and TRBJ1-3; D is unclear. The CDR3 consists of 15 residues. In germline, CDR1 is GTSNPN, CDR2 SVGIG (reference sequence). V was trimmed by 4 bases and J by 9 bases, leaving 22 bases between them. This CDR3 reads CAWKSGPTRAATIYF. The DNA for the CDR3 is TGTGCCTGGAAGAGCGGGCCGACTAGGGCAGCCACCATATATTTT.

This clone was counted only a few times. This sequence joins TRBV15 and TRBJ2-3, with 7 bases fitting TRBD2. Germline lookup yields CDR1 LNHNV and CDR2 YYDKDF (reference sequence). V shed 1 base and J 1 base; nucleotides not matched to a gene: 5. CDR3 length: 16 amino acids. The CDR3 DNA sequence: TGTGCCACCAGCAGAGCGGGCGCGGGGGGCACAGATACGCAGTATTTT. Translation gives CATSRAGAGGTDTQYF.

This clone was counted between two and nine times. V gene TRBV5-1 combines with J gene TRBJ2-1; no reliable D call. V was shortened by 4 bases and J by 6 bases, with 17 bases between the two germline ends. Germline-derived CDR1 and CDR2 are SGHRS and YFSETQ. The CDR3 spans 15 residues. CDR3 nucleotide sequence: TGCGCCAGCAGCCGCTCCGGCGAGCCGGCCAATGAGCAGTTCTTC. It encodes CASSRSGEPANEQFF.

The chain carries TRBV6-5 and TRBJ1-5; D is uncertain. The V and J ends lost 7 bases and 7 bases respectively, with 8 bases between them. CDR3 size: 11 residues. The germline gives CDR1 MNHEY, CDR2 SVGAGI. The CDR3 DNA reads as TGTGCCAGCACCCATGGGCAGCCCCAGCATTTT. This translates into CASTHGQPQHF.

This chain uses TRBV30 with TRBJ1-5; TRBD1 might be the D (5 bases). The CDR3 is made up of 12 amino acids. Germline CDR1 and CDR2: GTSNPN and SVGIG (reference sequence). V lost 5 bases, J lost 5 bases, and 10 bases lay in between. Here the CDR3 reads CAWGHLDQPQHF. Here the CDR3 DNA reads TGTGCCTGGGGACATTTAGATCAGCCCCAGCATTTT. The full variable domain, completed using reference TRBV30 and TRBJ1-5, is SQTIHQWPATLVQPVGSPLSLECTVEGTSNPNLYWYRQAAGRGLQLLFYSVGIGQISSEVPQNLSASRPQDRQFILSSKKLLLSDSGFYLCAWGHLDQPQHFGDGTRLSIL.